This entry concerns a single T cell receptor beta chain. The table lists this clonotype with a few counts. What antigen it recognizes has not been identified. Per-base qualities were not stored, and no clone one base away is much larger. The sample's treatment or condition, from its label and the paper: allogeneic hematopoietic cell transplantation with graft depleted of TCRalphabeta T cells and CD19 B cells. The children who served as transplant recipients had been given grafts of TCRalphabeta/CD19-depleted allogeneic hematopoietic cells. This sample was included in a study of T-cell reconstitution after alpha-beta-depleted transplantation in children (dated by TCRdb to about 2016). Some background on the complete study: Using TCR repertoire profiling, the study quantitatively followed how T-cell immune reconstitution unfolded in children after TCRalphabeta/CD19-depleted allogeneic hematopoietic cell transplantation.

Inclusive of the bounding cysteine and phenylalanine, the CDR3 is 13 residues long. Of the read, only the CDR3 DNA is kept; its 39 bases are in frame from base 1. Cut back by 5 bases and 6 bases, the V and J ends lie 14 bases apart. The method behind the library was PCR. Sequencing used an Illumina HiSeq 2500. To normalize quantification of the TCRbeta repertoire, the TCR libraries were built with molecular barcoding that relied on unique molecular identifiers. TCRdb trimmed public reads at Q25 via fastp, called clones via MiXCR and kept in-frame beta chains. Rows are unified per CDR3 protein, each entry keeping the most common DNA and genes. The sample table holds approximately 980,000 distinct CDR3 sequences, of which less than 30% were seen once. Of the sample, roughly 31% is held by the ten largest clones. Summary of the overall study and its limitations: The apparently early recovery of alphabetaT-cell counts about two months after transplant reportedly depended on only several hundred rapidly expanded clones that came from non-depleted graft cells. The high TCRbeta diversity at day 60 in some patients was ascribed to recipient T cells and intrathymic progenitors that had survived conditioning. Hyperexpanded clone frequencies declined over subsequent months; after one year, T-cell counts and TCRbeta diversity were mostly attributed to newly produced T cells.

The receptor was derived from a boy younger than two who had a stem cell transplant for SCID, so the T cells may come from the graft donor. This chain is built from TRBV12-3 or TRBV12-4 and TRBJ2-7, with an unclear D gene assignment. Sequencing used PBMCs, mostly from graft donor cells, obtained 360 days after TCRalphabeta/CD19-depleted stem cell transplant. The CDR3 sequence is CASSPHKWFEQYF. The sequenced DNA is TGTGCCAGCAGTCCCCACAAGTGGTTCGAGCAGTACTTC.